A selection of T cell receptor beta chains follows, all from one sample in a study of beta chain features in type 1 diabetes. The assay was immunoSEQ multiplex PCR, and TCRdb's table has in-frame clones only and misses some. The repertoire consists of 400,000 to 600,000 clones, with about 32% occurring once and the leading ten covering 0.065%. The specimen sequenced was naive CD4+ T cells from blood. The receptor set was obtained from a young man in good health. Both conserved end residues are part of each CDR3. The D gene is left open where the match is weak. The size entry is marked missing in some rows and otherwise reads once, few, many or a size class.

TRBJ1-2	-	-	TRBV30	TGTGCCTGGAGTGAAAGGGAATATGGCTACACCTTC	CAWSEREYGYTF
TRBJ2-5	TRBD1	-	TRBV2	TGTGCCAGCGGCCTGACTGGGACAGTTGGTCGGAGGAAGTACTTC	CASGLTGTVGRRKYF
TRBJ2-1	TRBD2	few	TRBV7-3	TGTGCCAGCAGCTTTCGGACTAGCGGGGCCCAGTTCTTC	CASSFRTSGAQFF
TRBJ2-5	TRBD1	few	TRBV11-2	TGTGCCAGCAGCCCCGACAGGGTAGAGACCCAGTACTTC	CASSPDRVETQYF
TRBJ2-5	-	few	TRBV4-3	TGCGCCAGCAGCCAAGAACACCGGACGGCCCAGTACTTC	CASSQEHRTAQYF
TRBJ2-3	TRBD2	few	TRBV5-4	TGTGCCAGCGGACTAGGAGATACGCAGTATTTT	CASGLGDTQYF
TRBJ1-2	-	-	TRBV7-2	TGTGCCAGCAGCGAGAAGTTCTATGGCTACACCTTC	CASSEKFYGYTF
TRBJ2-7	-	-	TRBV6-5	TGTGCCAGCAGTTCCGGGACTGGTCGATACGAGCAGTACTTC	CASSSGTGRYEQYF
TRBJ2-1	-	-	TRBV5-6	TGTGCCAGCAGCTTCAGTGAGCAGTTCTTC	CASSFSEQFF
TRBJ2-1	-	-	TRBV7-8	TGTGCCAGCAGCCTGAGCCGACCCGGCGATGAGCAGTTCTTC	CASSLSRPGDEQFF
TRBJ2-5	-	-	TRBV29-1	TGCAGCGCACGGGCGGTTCAAGAGACCCAGTACTTC	CSARAVQETQYF
TRBJ1-2	-	-	TRBV4-3	TGCGCCAGCAGCCTGGACAGCAACTATGGCTACACCTTC	CASSLDSNYGYTF
TRBJ2-1	TRBD1	few	TRBV14	TGTGCCAGCAGCCAAGATATAAGGGGGCATCGGTTCTTC	CASSQDIRGHRFF
TRBJ2-1	TRBD1	-	TRBV7-6	TGTGCCAGCAGCTTAGAGGGGGCAGGTGAGCAGTTCTTC	CASSLEGAGEQFF
TRBJ2-7	-	-	TRBV9	TGTGCCAGCAGCGTAGGAGGGACTGCCTTGTACGAGCAGTACTTC	CASSVGGTALYEQYF
TRBJ2-7	-	few	TRBV5-1	TGCGCCAGCAGCTGGGGAGTCGACGAGCAGTACTTC	CASSWGVDEQYF
TRBJ1-4	-	few	TRBV2	TGTGCCAGCAGTGACGCCCGGGGGCCTGAAAAACTGTTTTTT	CASSDARGPEKLFF
TRBJ1-5	-	few	TRBV30	TGTGCCTGGGAGGGACGGAACAATCAGCCCCAGCATTTT	CAWEGRNNQPQHF
TRBJ2-1	-	few	TRBV27	TGTGCCAGCAGTTTATCGGGCAGGCACGATGAGCAGTTCTTC	CASSLSGRHDEQFF
TRBJ2-7	-	few	TRBV29-1	TGCAGCGTTGATCAGGGTTCGTTCTCCGAGCAGTACTTC	CSVDQGSFSEQYF
TRBJ2-5	-	-	TRBV20-1	TGCAGTTCGTCGGAGACCCAGTACTTC	CSSSETQYF
TRBJ2-6	-	-	TRBV2	TGTGCCAGCAGTGTTGGGGGGTCTGGTGCCAACGTCCTGACTTTC	CASSVGGSGANVLTF
TRBJ2-1	-	-	TRBV25-1	TGTGCCAGCATTGGCTACAATGAGCAGTTCTTC	CASIGYNEQFF
TRBJ1-1	-	few	TRBV9	TGTGCCAGCAGCGCTACGGGGAACACTGAAGCTTTCTTT	CASSATGNTEAFF
TRBJ2-7	-	few	TRBV25-1	TGTGCCAGCAGGACGGGGCACCACGAGCAGTACTTC	CASRTGHHEQYF
TRBJ2-5	-	-	TRBV25-1	TGTGCCAGCAGTGAATATGGCAGAGAGACCCAGTACTTC	CASSEYGRETQYF
TRBJ2-1	-	-	TRBV2	TGTGCCAGCAGATACGGGGGTTACAATGAGCAGTTCTTC	CASRYGGYNEQFF
TRBJ2-6	-	few	TRBV6-5	TGTGCCAGCAGCGAACAGGCTTCTGGGGCCAACGTCCTGACTTTC	CASSEQASGANVLTF
TRBJ2-3	-	few	TRBV14	TGTGCCAGCAGCCAAGGACTCAGAGATACGCAGTATTTT	CASSQGLRDTQYF
TRBJ1-1	-	few	TRBV7-9	TGTGCCAGCAGCTTAGCACAGGTGAACACTGAAGCTTTCTTT	CASSLAQVNTEAFF
TRBJ2-3	-	few	TRBV4-3	TGCGCCAGCAGCCAAGATCTGACATACGGAGATACGCAGTATTTT	CASSQDLTYGDTQYF
TRBJ2-5	-	-	TRBV29-1	TGCAGCGTTGTGGGACAACGTAGAGGCGGCCAGTACTTC	CSVVGQRRGGQYF
TRBJ2-3	TRBD1	few	TRBV19	TGTGCCAGTACCTCCGGGACAGGGTGGGGCACAGATACGCAGTATTTT	CASTSGTGWGTDTQYF
TRBJ2-7	TRBD1	few	TRBV30	TGTGCCTGGAGTGAGGACAGGGGGCTATACGAGCAGTACTTC	CAWSEDRGLYEQYF
TRBJ1-2	-	few	TRBV10-3	TGTGCCATCAGTGATTGGGGGCTCTATGGCTACACCTTC	CAISDWGLYGYTF
TRBJ1-5	-	few	TRBV7-2	TGTGCCAGCAGCGGGGCAACAGGTAGCAATCAGCCCCAGCATTTT	CASSGATGSNQPQHF
TRBJ2-5	-	-	TRBV29-1	TGCAGCGTTGACGGCAGGCAAGAGACCCAGTACTTC	CSVDGRQETQYF
TRBJ2-5	-	few	TRBV10-3	TGTGCCATCAGTGACGAACAAGAGACCCAGTACTTC	CAISDEQETQYF
TRBJ2-6	TRBD1	-	TRBV19	TGTGCCACCACCCGGAGACAGGGCAACTCTGGGGCCAACGTCCTGACTTTC	CATTRRQGNSGANVLTF
TRBJ2-7	-	-	TRBV7-9	TGTGCCAGCAGCTTAGTACAGGGCTCCTACGAGCAGTACTTC	CASSLVQGSYEQYF
TRBJ2-3	-	few	TRBV7-2	TGTGCCAGCAGCTTATTGGCAGCTCCGGGCACAGATACGCAGTATTTT	CASSLLAAPGTDTQYF
TRBJ2-7	TRBD1	-	TRBV29-1	TGCAGCGTTGCGGACAGGGACCACGAGCAGTACTTC	CSVADRDHEQYF
TRBJ2-2	-	few	TRBV5-1	TGCGCCAGCAGATGGGCGGGGAACACCGGGGAGCTGTTTTTT	CASRWAGNTGELFF
TRBJ2-4	-	-	TRBV7-9	TGTGCCAGCAGCTTAACCGGGATAGCCAAAAACATTCAGTACTTC	CASSLTGIAKNIQYF
TRBJ2-6	-	few	TRBV5-1	TGCGCCAGCAGCTTGGAGTCAGCTCGCGTCGGCGTCCTGACTTTC	CASSLESARVGVLTF
TRBJ1-2	-	-	TRBV9	TGTGCCAGCAGCGTAGACCCCGCTCCCTATGGCTACACCTTC	CASSVDPAPYGYTF
TRBJ2-7	TRBD1	few	TRBV4-1	TGCGCCAGCAGCCGACACGTCGGGACAGAGTCCTACGAGCAGTACTTC	CASSRHVGTESYEQYF
TRBJ2-1	-	-	TRBV28	TGTGCCAGCACTGGCGGGGATGAGCAGTTCTTC	CASTGGDEQFF
TRBJ2-3	-	-	TRBV7-9	TGTGCCAGCAGCTTCCCGACAGATACGCAGTATTTT	CASSFPTDTQYF
TRBJ2-3	TRBD2	few	TRBV30	TGTGCCTGGAGTCTCATGCGGGAGGATGTAGATACGCAGTATTTT	CAWSLMREDVDTQYF
TRBJ2-2	TRBD2	-	TRBV30	TGTGCCTGGAGTGGACTAGCGGGAACGAACACCGGGGAGCTGTTTTTT	CAWSGLAGTNTGELFF
TRBJ1-1	-	few	TRBV28	TGTGCCAGCAGTTTATTCACTGAAGCTTTCTTT	CASSLFTEAFF
TRBJ2-7	-	few	TRBV7-9	TGTGCCAGCAGCTTAGTTGGTGCCGAGCAGTACTTC	CASSLVGAEQYF
TRBJ2-2	-	-	TRBV9	TGTGCCAGCAGCGTAGCTGGAGTGGGGAACACCGGGGAGCTGTTTTTT	CASSVAGVGNTGELFF
TRBJ2-1	-	-	TRBV5-1	TGCGCCAGCAGCTTAATGGGCAATGAGCAGTTCTTC	CASSLMGNEQFF
TRBJ2-4	-	few	TRBV2	TGTGCCAGCAGTGAAGCGCCAGCCGTAAACATTCAGTACTTC	CASSEAPAVNIQYF
TRBJ1-2	TRBD1	few	TRBV29-1	TGCAGCGCATACGACAGGGGTATTAACTATGGCTACACCTTC	CSAYDRGINYGYTF